This TCR beta chain was captured by sequencing in a study of PD-1 blockade in classical Hodgkin lymphoma. Points from the study as a whole: Undefined causes, possibly disease activity or prior therapy, underlie the repertoire differences. Newly diagnosed and completely responding patients shared comparable baseline diversity.

In its sample, this clone was seen a few times. The antigen is unknown. The patients all showed relapse after autologous stem cell transplantation, while their brentuximab vedotin exposure varied. Trimming pared 8 bases from V and 6 bases from J, leaving 19 bases between. Germline V gene lookup returns CDR1 SGHTA and CDR2 FQGTGA. CDR3 length: 14 residues. Some clones are missing from TCRdb's copy, which holds only in-frame ones; the method was immunoSEQ multiplex PCR. The profile shows some 12,000 clones, around four fifths of them singletons. Sequencing used peripheral blood mononuclear cells (PBMCs), obtained before the second cycle of nivolumab. This receptor was identified in a human donor with classical Hodgkin lymphoma. J is TRBJ1-2 and V is TRBV7-3; D uncertain. This CDR3 is CASGLPQAPDGYTF. CDR3 in DNA: TGTGCCAGCGGGTTGCCTCAGGCCCCAGATGGCTACACCTTC.